The 16 T cell receptor beta chains below all came from one sample that was sequenced in a study of regulatory T cells in long-lasting Graves disease. CDR3-region Arm-PCR and iRepertoire HTBI primers produced the TCR beta libraries. TCRdb redid the calling of the multiplex PCR reads with MiXCR, one entry per CDR3 protein. The data show 350,000 to 450,000 distinct CDR3 sequences, about 20% seen once. Time point of the sample: persistent/refractory GD, antithyroid drugs over 5 years with positive TRAb. RNA isolated from PBMCs was used to make the TCR library. Source: peripheral blood mononuclear cells (PBMCs), taken when the disease was refractory, from a patient treated with antithyroid drugs. The receptors were gathered from a female donor with Graves disease.

In this sample, this clonotype turned up many times. This chain links TRBV7-2 with TRBJ2-5, with TRBD2 as a possible D gene (5 bases). The germline V gene encodes CDR1 SGHTA and CDR2 FQGNSA. Trimming stripped 5 bases from V and 5 bases from J, with 18 bases between. The CDR3 contains 15 residues. CDR3 DNA: TGTGCCAGCAGCACCGACTTCACGGGGTGGGAGACCCAGTACTTC. The encoded protein is CASSTDFTGWETQYF.

This clonotype was recorded a few times. The V and J genes are TRBV6-1 and TRBJ2-7; D is uncertain. The length of the CDR3 is 14 residues. V lost 4 bases and J 4 bases, leaving 14 bases between the germline ends. Germline CDR1 is MNHNS and CDR2 is SASEGT. CDR3 amino acids: CASSVIRERYEQYF. Written as DNA, the CDR3 is TGTGCCAGCAGTGTGATACGAGAACGGTACGAGCAGTACTTC.

This clonotype was seen repeatedly, ten times or more. As DNA, the CDR3 is TGTGCCAGCACCCGATTGGGAGGGAGTTACGAGCAGTACTTC. Its translation: CASTRLGGSYEQYF. The chain employs TRBV7-2 and TRBJ2-7, with 7 bases matching TRBD2. The CDR3 loop spans 14 amino acids. The trim removed 7 bases at V and 4 bases at J, leaving 10 bases unmatched. The germline V gene encodes CDR1 SGHTA and CDR2 FQGNSA.

V gene TRBV11-2 combines with J gene TRBJ2-7, with TRBD2 as a possible D gene (7 bases). Germline CDR1 SGHAT, CDR2 FQNNGV. CDR3 length: 16 amino acids. V gave up 1 base and J gave up 6 bases, with 19 bases separating them. As DNA, the CDR3 is TGTGCCAGCAGCTTAGGGGGTGGAAGGGGGGGAATCGAGCAGTACTTC. It yields the protein CASSLGGGRGGIEQYF.

This sequence joins TRBV18 and TRBJ1-1; D is unresolved. Trimming removed 3 bases at V and 7 bases at J, with 9 bases between. From germline, CDR1 is KGHSH and CDR2 LQKENI. This CDR3 region has 12 residues. The CDR3 coding sequence is TGTGCCAGCTCACCTCTGGCCATTGAAGCTTTCTTT. Protein sequence: CASSPLAIEAFF. Based on the CDR3 plus reference TRBV18 and TRBJ1-1, the full variable domain is NAGVMQNPRHLVRRRGQEARLRCSPMKGHSHVYWYRQLPEEGLKFMVYLQKENIIDESGMPKERFSAEFPKEGPSILRIQQVVRGDSAAYFCASSPLAIEAFFGQGTRLTVV.

This clonotype was recorded many times. The J gene is TRBJ2-7, the V gene TRBV15; no firm D call. The CDR3 runs 15 residues. CDR1 and CDR2 from the germline V gene are LNHNV and YYDKDF (reference sequence). The germline V and J ends were trimmed by 1 base and 4 bases, with 14 bases remaining between them. The CDR3 spells CATSRGAAYLYEQYF. DNA of the CDR3: TGTGCCACCAGCAGAGGGGCAGCGTACCTGTACGAGCAGTACTTC.

This clonotype was found many times. The J gene is TRBJ1-2, the V gene TRBV5-1; D is ambiguous. The CDR3 spans 14 residues. V was cut by 0 bases and J by 3 bases, with 9 bases left in between. From germline, CDR1 is SGHRS and CDR2 YFSETQ. The CDR3 nucleotides read TGCGCCAGCAGCTTGGCCCTGGGCGACTATGGCTACACCTTC. It translates to CASSLALGDYGYTF.

This clonotype was counted ten times or more. This chain uses TRBV7-3 with TRBJ2-7; TRBD1 matches 10 bases. This CDR3 comprises 19 residues. Per the germline V gene, CDR1 is SGHTA and CDR2 is FQGTGA. Trimming cost V 6 bases and J 4 bases; bases outside gene matches: 21. The chain's CDR3 is CASRLMGQGRVAGGYEQYF. The DNA for the CDR3 is TGTGCCAGCAGGCTGATGGGACAGGGGCGAGTGGCGGGGGGATACGAGCAGTACTTC.

The chain has TRBV30 and TRBJ2-7, with 9 bases that match TRBD2. From germline, CDR1 is GTSNPN and CDR2 SVGIG (reference sequence). V shed 0 bases and J 4 bases; nucleotides not matched to a gene: 7. The CDR3 runs 15 residues. Here the CDR3 reads CAWSVSTSGPYEQYF. The CDR3 nucleotides are TGTGCCTGGAGTGTATCGACTAGCGGCCCTTACGAGCAGTACTTC.

The chain carries TRBV7-2 and TRBJ1-1, with unresolved D. The CDR3 has 15 amino acids. V was pared by 1 base and J by 1 base, with 10 bases between. Germline-derived CDR1 and CDR2 are SGHTA and FQGNSA. The CDR3 protein is CASSLDLGRNTEAFF. As DNA, the CDR3 is TGTGCCAGCAGCTTAGATCTGGGTCGGAACACTGAAGCTTTCTTT.

This clonotype has ten or more counts. The CDR3 sequence: CASRSTVGAQETQYF. Here the CDR3 DNA reads TGTGCCAGCAGATCGACCGTGGGGGCACAAGAGACCCAGTACTTC. The genes are TRBV6-1 and TRBJ2-5, with TRBD1 as a possible D gene (6 bases). Trimming left V 6 bases short and J 2 bases short, with 16 bases between. CDR3 length: 15 residues. Germline assignment: CDR1 MNHNS and CDR2 SASEGT.

This clonotype was found many times. This chain connects TRBV2 to TRBJ2-5; 7 bases line up with TRBD1. The CDR3 is 15 residues long. CDR1 is SNHLY and CDR2 is FYNNEI in the germline V gene. With V trimmed by 3 bases and J by 5 bases, 9 bases remained unmatched. As DNA, the CDR3 is TGTGCCAGCAGTGACGAGTTTAGGGACAGCGAGACCCAGTACTTC. It yields the protein CASSDEFRDSETQYF.

Ten or more counts support this clonotype. V and J are TRBV28 and TRBJ1-2; D not certain. The CDR3 length is 13 residues. Germline V gene lookup returns CDR1 MDHEN and CDR2 SYDVKM. V dropped 8 bases and J dropped 7 bases, with 17 bases sitting between them. The CDR3 nucleotides are TGTGCCAGCGAAGCGGAATTATTAGGTGGCTACACCTTC. Translated: CASEAELLGGYTF.

This clonotype was observed a handful of times. V is TRBV29-1 and J is TRBJ2-4; 9 bases match TRBD2. After removal of 7 bases from V and 2 bases from J, the junction contained 12 bases not matched to a gene. The CDR3 is 16 amino acids. From germline, CDR1 is SQVTM and CDR2 ANQGSEA. This CDR3 reads CSAVGGGLASKNIQYF. The CDR3 DNA is TGCAGCGCCGTCGGGGGGGGACTAGCATCCAAAAACATTCAGTACTTC.

The chain recombines TRBV19 with TRBJ2-7; 11 bases line up with TRBD2. The CDR3 covers 14 residues. The V gene's germline CDR1 is LNHDA and CDR2 SQIVND (reference sequence). Unmatched junction bases numbered 11, after V lost 7 bases and J lost 9 bases. The chain's CDR3 is CASKLTSGAAWQYF. The CDR3 DNA reads as TGTGCCAGTAAATTGACTAGCGGGGCCGCATGGCAGTACTTC.

This clonotype was picked up many times. V usage is TRBV6-1 and J usage is TRBJ1-5; D is unclear. The germline gives CDR1 MNHNS, CDR2 SASEGT. With 7 bases removed from V and 5 bases from J, the gap between germline ends came to 15 bases. The CDR3 has 14 amino acids. This chain's CDR3 is CASTPGSGYQPQHF. The DNA for the CDR3 is TGTGCCAGCACCCCCGGTTCCGGATATCAGCCCCAGCATTTT.